This T cell receptor (beta chain) was identified in a study of cytomegalovirus exposure and HLA in healthy donors (dated by TCRdb to 2016 to 2017). Turning to the overall study: An earlier analysis of 587 of the donors reported under 300 Gb of sequence data and around 110 million unique TCR beta sequences obtained from about 180 million T cells. About 300 gigabases of sequencing data and some 85 million unique TCR sequences were included in an early release covering over 600 HLA-typed donors. Among the roughly 390 genotyped donors, around 81% belonged to the genetic ancestry cluster associated with self-reported Caucasian donors. The aim of the study was to test whether cataloging public T cell receptors could identify signatures of past pathogen exposure. The study used immunosequencing to profile the T cell repertoires of approximately 690 subjects and linked those repertoires to cytomegalovirus serostatus. Besides the first cohort of about 730 subjects, a separate validation cohort made up of over 95 different subjects was used. High-throughput TCR immunosequencing, statistical association of individual TCRs with disease status, and machine learning were combined to predict cytomegalovirus infection status. A later analysis re-analyzed previously published TCR beta repertoires from about 600 donors and added high-resolution HLA genotyping to study TCR occurrence patterns. In the later analysis, no new phenotypic data were used to find candidate immune exposures; instead, reliance was placed on TCR beta sequences and their occurrence across donors. An earlier analysis of 587 of the donors applied high-throughput TCR beta sequencing to assess whether each TCR beta V gene segment acted as functional or pseudogenic. Donor age, sex, ethnicity and CMV serostatus were collected together with the repertoire data. A later genetic analysis took genome-wide SNP genotypes for about 55% of the roughly 670 donors and used that subset as a discovery cohort. All discovery cohort repertoires had been generated on a single sequencing platform. Class I and class II HLA loci were covered by the typing at four-digit resolution. Typing coverage differed by locus: A, B, C, DRB1 and DQB1 were typed in roughly 620-630 donors, DQA1 in about 500, DPA1 in nearly 610, and DPB1 in roughly 470. Roughly five DR-DQ haplotypes were handled as single units for association and clustering, since linkage in the cohort was strong. On average, about 240,000 unique TCR beta nucleotide sequences were sequenced per donor among more than 350 genotyped donors of the cohort, with roughly 20% of those sequences being non-productive. Findings and caveats that apply to the study as a whole: In a later genetic analysis, a missense DCLRE1C variant was associated with V-gene and J-gene trimming of TCR beta chains, and the association was replicated in an independent cohort. A further reported finding was that TCR beta sequences accurately predicted the HLA-A and HLA-B alleles for most subjects in the first cohort. Most TCR sequences were seen in very few donors, while some public TCRs were found in many individuals. Strong co-occurrence of HLA alleles, especially DR and DQ, made assigning TCR associations to individual alleles difficult. In a later analysis, several top co-occurrence clusters were reported to appear linked to parvovirus B19, influenza, CMV and Epstein-Barr virus. It was suggested by the authors that the approach could potentially be generalized to other disease states and immunological phenotypes. In vitro tests confirmed that a few of the cytomegalovirus-associated TCR beta chains recognize cytomegalovirus antigens. The study listed over 150 TCR beta chains as associated with cytomegalovirus. The presence/absence analyses assumed that sequencing depth was roughly uniform across donors, and that assumption may not be true. HLA typing was unavailable for some donors at each locus, so association tests used only the typed subset. Most CMV-associated TCR beta chains appeared to be HLA-restricted in a later analysis, and the HLA associations seemed to be driven largely by CMV exposure. Compared with the 666-donor mean, donors in an Asian-associated ancestry cluster had fewer N-insertions in productive TCRs, according to a later genetic analysis. A later analysis found that TCR association rates varied across HLA loci, with DRB1 alleles showing the most associated TCRs and HLA-C alleles the fewest. Linkage disequilibrium might explain the correlated functional status among segregating V segments, but an unknown experimental factor could not be ruled out. In this cohort, only TCR beta chains were sequenced, and detectable features were limited by the absence of alpha or paired-chain data. Immune exposure information for the cohort was limited to CMV serostatus. In both the original and validation cohorts, the classifier was reported to diagnose cytomegalovirus status with high specificity and sensitivity. Compared with equally common non-associated chains, HLA-associated TCR beta chains in a later analysis were more clonally expanded and had lower generation probabilities. Because the 87-base-pair reads could not distinguish some IMGT-functional V segments, including TRBV6-2 and TRBV6-3, those segments were excluded. An earlier analysis of approximately 540 of the donors showed that most TCR beta V segments appeared in productive rearrangements either about 87% or about 30% of the time, which broadly matched IMGT annotations. Specific HLA alleles were associated with over 15,000 TCR beta sequences at a false discovery rate of 0.05 in a later analysis. The earlier analysis of 587 of the donors excluded roughly 16 rarely observed V segments, including chromosome 9 orphons, because counts were too low. A group of highly shared sequence variants was considered likely to be a technical artifact of the sequencing pipeline.

About this clone itself: The clone's antigen remains unknown. There are no base qualities to consult, and no much larger clone falls within one base.

The cohort consisted of 600 to 700 healthy bone marrow donors. All cohort members were sampled while nominally healthy, although unrecorded immune exposures were likely present. The donor was CMV seropositive and was included in the group of 250 to 350 seropositive cohort members. Every donor gave a peripheral blood sample, and the peripheral blood mononuclear cells from that sample were used for TCR beta sequencing. Genomic DNA was extracted from the blood cell samples with the Qiagen DNeasy Blood Extraction Kit. Inclusive of the bounding cysteine and phenylalanine, the CDR3 is 16 residues long. Of all the DNA, just the CDR3 is kept, 48 bases in frame from base 1. V drops 0 bases and J drops 0 bases, leaving 11 bases in between. In the germline V gene, CDR1 corresponds to SGHRS and CDR2 to YFSETQ. The receptor library was made with the immunoSEQ multiplex PCR assay. For the multiplex PCR, a mixture combining 60 forward primers for TCR Vbeta segments and 13 reverse primers for TCR Jbeta segments was used. The CDR3 region of rearranged TCR beta genes was amplified from genomic DNA by a multiplex PCR assay. The amplified TCR beta libraries were sequenced on the Illumina HiSeq System as 87-base-pair reads. The source study handled its data this way. In a later analysis, tens of millions of unique TCR beta chains were counted across the roughly 700 repertoires, and some 10 million of these chains were shared by at least two donors. Raw reads were error-corrected and collapsed into unique sequences with a nearest-neighbor algorithm that merged closely related sequences to remove PCR and sequencing errors. To assign V, D and J gene segments, CDR3 sequences were aligned to IMGT reference sequences. For a sequence to be retained, a match of at least six nucleotides was required to both a V gene segment and a J gene segment. Rearrangements were called productive when the CDR3 lacked stop codons and stayed in frame with V and J; all others were non-productive. CDR3 was defined according to IMGT convention as the region running from the second conserved V-encoded cysteine to the conserved J-encoded phenylalanine. The earlier analysis of some 540 of the donors excluded any sequence lacking an unambiguous match to a single V gene segment. In an earlier analysis of roughly 500 of the donors, V segments were called functional above 56.7% productive rearrangements and were called segregating when the between-donor standard deviation exceeded 5%. A statistical classification framework was built to diagnose cytomegalovirus status from the catalog of TCR beta chain sequences. V and J gene assignment, in a later analysis, came from comparing TCR nucleotide sequences with IMGT/GENE-DB human TR gene sequences. Using the TCRdist pipeline, a later analysis assigned CDR3 sequences along with most-parsimonious VDJ recombination scenarios. A later analysis defined each TCR beta chain by its CDR3 amino acid sequence plus V-gene family, and excluded reads lacking a unique V-gene family. In a later analysis, a few hundred highly shared, low-generation-probability nucleotide sequences were removed to address suspected cross-contamination and a sequencing artifact. In a later analysis, a clonal expansion index for each public chain was calculated from normalized within-repertoire ranks of inferred template counts. In a later analysis, generation probabilities were computed with a VDJ recombination model fitted to out-of-frame rearrangements, and the resulting probabilities were checked against IGoR. A later analysis scored TCR-TCR, TCR-HLA and TCR-CMV co-occurrence with hypergeometric tests, applying a repertoire-size bias correction to TCR pairs. False discovery rates were estimated in a later analysis by permuting HLA or CMV assignments 20 times. A later analysis grouped co-occurring TCRs with DBSCAN, adding TCRdist sequence similarity when clustering within HLA-allele-positive subsets. Repertoires with fewer than 30,000 or more than 120,000 public chains, plus five repertoires with anomalous nucleotide sharing, were excluded from co-occurrence clustering. Drawn from immuneACCESS, this table holds only the in-frame rearrangements with V and J called that TCRdb kept. Clones are partly lost; checked studies trace under half to an unresolved V gene and leave the rest unexplained. That table furnishes V, J and clone size, whereas the DNA furnished D and trimming. The sample table shows 60,000 to 65,000 clones, and about 75% are seen once. The ten biggest clones cover 20% to 25% of the sample.

Sequenced input: PBMCs. The sequence came from a woman between 35 and 50 years old in good health and CMV-seropositive. Recombination joined TRBV5-1 with TRBJ2-3; the D region possibly corresponds to TRBD2 (6 bases align). The nucleotide sequence reads TGCGCCAGCAGCTTGGGGGGGGACCCTAGCACAGATACGCAGTATTTT. Its protein reads: CASSLGGDPSTDTQYF.